The following is a T cell receptor beta chain sequence with its context. Antigen: not known. Each sorted fraction was over 95% pure. This record belongs to a study of beta chain features in type 1 diabetes. The study's findings and limits: Moderately but significantly shorter TCRB CDR3s were found in Type 1 diabetes patients in all four CD4+ subsets.

The whole isolated RNA underwent reverse transcription, so sequencing captured expressed TCRB transcripts. Sequencing used immunoSEQ multiplex PCR; TCRdb keeps in-frame clones, though not all of them. The repertoire holds 300,000 to 450,000 clones, with over 10% as singletons. The specimen sequenced was naive CD4+ T cells from blood. The sequence derives from a young woman with type 1 diabetes.

The CDR3 protein is CAWSNRAGTGELFF. The DNA of the CDR3 is TGTGCCTGGAGTAACCGGGCGGGCACCGGGGAGCTGTTTTTT. This chain joins TRBV30 and TRBJ2-2; a weak D match, TRBD2 (5 bases). The ends were cut back, 2 bases at V and 4 bases at J, with 11 bases in the middle. This CDR3 is built from 14 residues. Looked up from germline, CDR1 is GTSNPN and CDR2 is SVGIG (reference sequence).